This T cell receptor (beta chain) was sequenced during a study of cytomegalovirus exposure and HLA in healthy donors. Whole-study results and caveats: HLA allele associations emerged for around 16,000 TCR beta sequences in a later analysis, at 0.05 false discovery rate.

Notes on this clone: Antigen unknown.

Germline V gene data show CDR1 as LNHNV and CDR2 as YYDKDF (reference sequence). CDR3 length: 13 residues. Trimming at V came to 4 bases and at J to 3 bases, leaving 2 bases not matched to a gene. 60 Vbeta and 13 Jbeta primers were used in PCR. In the authors' workflow: Later, 65 million to 90 million unique TCR beta chains were counted in an analysis, and 8.5 million to 13 million of them were shared. Assay: immunoSEQ multiplex PCR; the TCRdb copy retains only in-frame clones and omits some. The V and J calls and the clone size are those of that table, but D and trimming were determined from the DNA. The data contain roughly 140,000 clones, approximately 83% of them seen just once; the ten biggest clones take up under 4.5%.

The chain links TRBV15 to TRBJ2-7; 8 bases are shared with TRBD1. The specimen sequenced was PBMCs. This clonotype was obtained from a man aged 35 to 55 in good health and CMV-seropositive. The CDR3 sequence: CATSIGQGYEQYF. The CDR3 bases are TGTGCCACCAGCATAGGACAGGGCTACGAGCAGTACTTC.